A selection of T cell receptor beta chains follows, all from one sample in a study of T-cell reconstitution after alpha-beta-depleted transplantation in children. TCRdb ran MiXCR on the PCR reads and lists one entry per CDR3 protein. The sample has over 200,000 distinct CDR3 sequences; approximately 11% are singletons. This specimen was PBMCs, taken before TCRalphabeta/CD19-depleted stem cell transplant. The source is a child in the first two years of life with acute myeloid leukemia, due to receive a stem cell transplant. Each CDR3 is given with its conserved first and last residue. The order of the fields is D gene, V gene, J gene, clone size, CDR3 protein, CDR3 DNA. D genes are given only for firm matches. Not all rows give a size; the values are once, few, many and, for expanded clones, a class.

>.|TRBV5-1|TRBJ2-7|.
CASSLIPSSYEQYF
TGCGCCAGCAGCTTAATCCCTTCTAGCTACGAGCAGTACTTC
>TRBD2|TRBV20-1|TRBJ2-1|many
CSARGLAGGRSEQFF
TGCAGTGCTAGAGGGTTAGCGGGGGGACGCAGTGAGCAGTTCTTC
>.|TRBV7-8|TRBJ1-2|few
CASSLARTGSYGYTF
TGTGCCAGCAGCTTAGCGCGAACAGGAAGCTATGGCTACACCTTC
>.|TRBV20-1|TRBJ1-2|.
CSARGRGSGSSNYGYTF
TGCAGTGCCCGGGGCCGGGGCAGTGGATCGTCGAACTATGGCTACACCTTC
>TRBD2|TRBV2|TRBJ2-1|few
CASSEAGPQFF
TGTGCCAGCAGCGAAGCGGGACCGCAGTTCTTC
>.|TRBV28|TRBJ2-3|.
CASSSASGGQGTDTQYF
TGTGCCAGCAGTTCCGCTTCAGGAGGGCAGGGGACAGATACGCAGTATTTT
>TRBD2|TRBV5-5|TRBJ2-3|.
CASTMGLAEGADTQYF
TGTGCCAGCACCATGGGACTAGCGGAGGGGGCAGATACGCAGTATTTT
>.|TRBV7-6|TRBJ1-3|many
CASGSDLGDTIYF
TGTGCCAGCGGGTCGGATCTCGGAGACACCATATATTTT
>TRBD2|TRBV19|TRBJ2-3|.
CASRRGTSGSTDTQYF
TGTGCCAGTAGACGGGGGACTAGCGGGAGCACAGATACGCAGTATTTT
>TRBD2|TRBV20-1|TRBJ2-7|many
CSAGPGLAYEQYF
TGCAGTGCGGGACCGGGACTAGCTTACGAGCAGTACTTC
>TRBD1|TRBV2|TRBJ1-2|many
CASTQRTGGLGYTF
TGTGCCAGCACCCAAAGGACAGGGGGCTTAGGCTACACCTTC
>.|TRBV14|TRBJ2-1|many
CASSQDRGQGSYNEQFF
TGTGCCAGCAGCCAAGATAGAGGGCAGGGCTCCTACAATGAGCAGTTCTTC
>TRBD2|TRBV14|TRBJ2-2|few
CASSQELGLANTGELFF
TGTGCCAGCAGCCAAGAACTGGGACTAGCAAACACCGGGGAGCTGTTTTTT
>TRBD1|TRBV5-1|TRBJ1-2|many
CASSLEDRGYGYTF
TGCGCCAGCAGCTTGGAGGACAGGGGCTATGGCTACACCTTC
>.|TRBV12-3/TRBV12-4|TRBJ2-1|many
CASSLRAMSSYNEQFF
TGTGCCAGCAGTTTAAGGGCTATGAGCTCCTACAATGAGCAGTTCTTC
>TRBD2|TRBV11-3|TRBJ2-4|.
CASSPAGGSSGLRGKNIQYF
TGTGCCAGCAGCCCGGCGGGGGGGTCTAGCGGCCTCCGGGGCAAAAACATTCAGTACTTC
>.|TRBV6-5|TRBJ2-7|few
CASMGGVEQYF
TGTGCCAGCATGGGGGGCGTAGAGCAGTACTTC
>TRBD1|TRBV27|TRBJ2-1|many
CASSLLGTGGYEQFF
TGTGCCAGCAGTTTACTAGGGACAGGGGGCTATGAGCAGTTCTTC
>.|TRBV6-5|TRBJ2-7|many
CASSYFGGLTTYEQYF
TGTGCCAGCAGTTACTTTGGTGGACTAACAACCTACGAGCAGTACTTC
>.|TRBV10-3|TRBJ2-1|many
CAISEEGIIYNEQFF
TGTGCCATCAGTGAAGAGGGGATTATTTACAATGAGCAGTTCTTC
>.|TRBV18|TRBJ2-7|.
CASSPGDPSFRQYF
TGTGCCAGCTCACCGGGGGACCCTTCCTTCAGGCAGTACTTC
>.|TRBV12-3/TRBV12-4|TRBJ1-4|many
CASSRDFQGEKLFF
TGTGCCAGCAGTCGGGACTTTCAGGGGGAAAAACTGTTTTTT
>TRBD2|TRBV20-1|TRBJ2-3|few
CSARLTSGGGAQYF
TGCAGTGCTAGGCTAACTAGCGGGGGGGGGGCGCAGTATTTT
>.|TRBV14|TRBJ2-7|many
CASTTFYEQYF
TGTGCCAGCACCACCTTCTACGAGCAGTACTTC
>TRBD2|TRBV18|TRBJ2-1|many
CASSLGTRGDEQFF
TGTGCCAGCTCTCTCGGGACTAGGGGGGATGAGCAGTTCTTC
>TRBD1|TRBV5-1|TRBJ2-3|many
CASSLPTGRGDTQYF
TGCGCCAGCAGCTTGCCGACAGGGAGAGGAGATACGCAGTATTTT
>TRBD2|TRBV12-3/TRBV12-4|TRBJ2-5|many
CASSLPGLGQELQYF
TGTGCCAGCAGCCTACCTGGACTAGGTCAGGAGCTGCAGTACTTC
>TRBD2|TRBV2|TRBJ2-1|many
CASSPSGGAPYNEQFF
TGTGCCAGCAGTCCTAGCGGGGGGGCCCCCTACAATGAGCAGTTCTTC
>.|TRBV27|TRBJ2-7|many
CASSLSRLMINEQYF
TGTGCCAGCAGTTTATCGAGGCTTATGATCAACGAGCAGTACTTC
>.|TRBV7-2|TRBJ2-1|many
CASRGYNEQFF
TGTGCCAGCAGGGGTTACAATGAGCAGTTCTTC
>.|TRBV20-1|TRBJ2-5|many
CSASGRRETQYF
TGCAGTGCTAGCGGGAGAAGAGAGACCCAGTACTTC
>TRBD1|TRBV5-1|TRBJ1-1|many
CASSQGVSNTEAFF
TGCGCCAGCAGCCAGGGGGTTTCGAACACTGAAGCTTTCTTT
>.|TRBV20-1|TRBJ2-7|many
CSARMGGIYEQYF
TGCAGTGCCAGGATGGGGGGAATCTACGAGCAGTACTTC
>.|TRBV19|TRBJ2-4|.
CASSIAGGGSSDLAKNIQYF
TGTGCCAGTAGTATAGCCGGTGGCGGCAGCTCGGACCTAGCCAAAAACATTCAGTACTTC
>.|TRBV20-1|TRBJ1-5|few
CSAMRDSNQPQHF
TGCAGTGCTATGAGGGATAGCAATCAGCCCCAGCATTTT
>.|TRBV5-1|TRBJ1-2|many
CASSLVSSTGDGYTF
TGCGCCAGCAGCTTGGTGTCCTCGACCGGAGATGGCTACACCTTC
>TRBD2|TRBV5-6|TRBJ2-5|many
CASSSGVRGSRIETQYF
TGTGCCAGCAGCTCCGGAGTACGCGGGAGTAGAATAGAGACCCAGTACTTC
>TRBD1|TRBV7-9|TRBJ2-1|.
CASSATTGLNEQFF
TGTGCCAGCAGCGCAACGACAGGGCTCAATGAGCAGTTCTTC
>.|TRBV20-1|TRBJ1-2|many
CSARYGNYGYTF
TGCAGTGCTAGATACGGAAACTATGGCTACACCTTC
>TRBD1|TRBV27|TRBJ2-1|many
CASSYYRGVFSYNEQFF
TGTGCCAGCAGTTACTACAGGGGTGTTTTCTCCTACAATGAGCAGTTCTTC
>.|TRBV28|TRBJ1-2|many
CASTMGVYGYTF
TGTGCCAGCACCATGGGGGTGTATGGCTACACCTTC
>.|TRBV30|TRBJ1-2|.
CACPSTANYGYTF
TGTGCCTGCCCCTCGACAGCTAACTATGGCTACACCTTC
>TRBD2|TRBV5-1|TRBJ2-2|many
CASRGLAGENGELFF
TGCGCCAGCAGGGGACTAGCGGGAGAAAACGGGGAGCTGTTTTTT
>.|TRBV7-2|TRBJ2-1|many
CASSLASARINEQFF
TGTGCCAGCAGCTTAGCTAGCGCTAGAATCAATGAGCAGTTCTTC
>.|TRBV15|TRBJ1-3|many
CATSRDRGSPSRGNTIYF
TGTGCCACCAGCAGAGATCGGGGTTCCCCCTCCCGTGGAAACACCATATATTTT
>.|TRBV12-3/TRBV12-4|TRBJ1-6|many
CASSPPGQNSPLHF
TGTGCCAGCAGCCCTCCGGGACAAAATTCACCCCTCCACTTT
>.|TRBV6-1|TRBJ2-5|many
CASKAVRTQETQYF
TGTGCCAGCAAGGCGGTCCGGACTCAAGAGACCCAGTACTTC
>TRBD1|TRBV4-1|TRBJ1-2|many
CASSPYMDRRYGYTF
TGCGCCAGCAGCCCCTATATGGACAGGCGATATGGCTACACCTTC
>.|TRBV19|TRBJ1-5|many
CASSIMQGGQPQHF
TGTGCCAGTAGTATTATGCAGGGTGGTCAGCCCCAGCATTTT
>TRBD1|TRBV5-1|TRBJ1-2|many
CASSWTGEDYGYTF
TGCGCCAGCAGCTGGACAGGGGAGGACTATGGCTACACCTTC
>.|TRBV27|TRBJ2-3|many
CASSLYRGQTDTQYF
TGTGCCAGCAGTTTATACCGGGGGCAGACAGATACGCAGTATTTT
>.|TRBV7-2|TRBJ2-6|many
CASSQPNSGANVLTF
TGTGCCAGCAGCCAACCAAACTCTGGGGCCAACGTCCTGACTTTC
>.|TRBV20-1|TRBJ1-2|many
CSASRAPDGYTF
TGCAGTGCTAGCCGGGCCCCGGATGGCTACACCTTC
>TRBD2|TRBV4-1|TRBJ2-2|.
CASSHPGTSGRPHQGGELFF
TGCGCCAGCAGCCACCCCGGGACTAGCGGGAGGCCCCATCAGGGCGGGGAGCTGTTTTTT
>.|TRBV5-1|TRBJ2-1|many
CASSFGSTYNEQFF
TGCGCCAGCAGCTTCGGGTCGACCTACAATGAGCAGTTCTTC